These 28 T cell receptor beta chains came from one sample sequenced in a study of regulatory T cells in long-lasting Graves disease. The TCR beta library used iRepertoire HTBI primers with Arm-PCR amplification of CDR3. TCRdb passed the multiplex PCR reads through MiXCR, listing each CDR3 protein once. The data contain 450,000 to 600,000 distinct CDR3 sequences, under 20% of them singletons. Regarding time point: newly diagnosed GD, antithyroid drugs for less than 3 months. Scientists built the TCR library using RNA that was extracted from PBMCs. The data were also submitted as part of a second study, on T cells in Graves' hyperthyroidism and ophthalmopathy.

Material: peripheral blood mononuclear cells (PBMCs), obtained at new diagnosis, from a patient treated with antithyroid drugs. The receptors were gathered from a man in his forties with Graves disease.

This clonotype showed up many times. The V gene is TRBV20-1, the J gene TRBJ2-7; D unclear. The CDR3 is made up of 16 amino acids. V lost 2 bases and J lost 0, with 17 bases in between. Germline V gene sequence: CDR1 DFQATT, CDR2 SNEGSKA (reference sequence). This CDR3 is CSARLVRALRSYEQYF. The CDR3, as DNA: TGCAGTGCTAGACTCGTCCGGGCTCTCCGCTCCTACGAGCAGTACTTC.

The V and J genes are TRBV11-1 and TRBJ2-7, with 7 bases identical to TRBD1. V shed 3 bases and J 3 bases; nucleotides not matched to a gene: 14. This CDR3 is built from 17 residues. Germline V CDR1 and CDR2: SGHAT, FQDESV (reference sequence). The CDR3 DNA reads as TGTGCCAGCAGCTTTAGCATTTCGGCAGGGGGAAGCTACGAGCAGTACTTC. This gives the protein CASSFSISAGGSYEQYF.

This clonotype was counted many times. The chain employs TRBV28 and TRBJ1-1; 7 positions match TRBD1. The V and J ends lost 7 bases and 5 bases, in that order; junction bases with no gene match: 7. There are 13 residues in the CDR3. Germline CDR1 is MDHEN and CDR2 is SYDVKM. The CDR3 loop is CASTGPGGTEAFF. The CDR3 coding sequence is TGTGCCAGCACAGGACCAGGGGGAACTGAAGCTTTCTTT.

This rearrangement joins TRBV30 to TRBJ2-7; 16 bases align to TRBD2. The CDR3 is 16 amino acids. Per germline, CDR1 GTSNPN and CDR2 SVGIG (reference sequence). Losses at the gene ends were 4 bases for V and 6 bases for J; bases not matched to a gene: 9. CDR3: CAWTRAGTSGRGEQYF. The CDR3 DNA reads as TGTGCCTGGACCCGAGCCGGGACTAGCGGGAGGGGCGAGCAGTACTTC.

This chain links TRBV29-1 with TRBJ2-3; 9 bases are a match to TRBD1. Germline CDR1 and CDR2: SQVTM and ANQGSEA. Trimming at V came to 6 bases and at J to 4 bases, leaving 8 bases not matched to a gene. This CDR3 is built from 14 residues. The CDR3 coding sequence is TGCAGCGTCCACGGGACAGGGTCCCCAGATACGCAGTATTTT. This encodes CSVHGTGSPDTQYF.

At least ten counts were recorded for this clonotype. The chain joins TRBV18 to TRBJ2-1; D is uncertain. CDR1 and CDR2 from the germline V gene are KGHSH and LQKENI. CDR3 size: 11 residues. The germline V and J ends were trimmed by 7 bases and 3 bases, with 4 bases remaining between them. The chain's CDR3 is CASYIYNEQFF. The CDR3 DNA follows: TGTGCCAGCTACATCTACAATGAGCAGTTCTTC.

This chain connects TRBV5-1 to TRBJ2-1, with D uncertain. V lost 3 bases and J lost 8, with 12 bases in between. The CDR3 contains 13 residues. Germline V gene sequence: CDR1 SGHRS, CDR2 YFSETQ. In nucleotides, the CDR3 is TGCGCCAGCAGCTCGGGCCCTCTAGATGAGCAGTTCTTC. Its translation is CASSSGPLDEQFF. Together with reference TRBV5-1 and TRBJ2-1, the CDR3 gives the full variable domain: KAGVTQTPRYLIKTRGQQVTLSCSPISGHRSVSWYQQTPGQGLQFLFEYFSETQRNKGNFPGRFSGRQFSNSRSEMNVSTLELGDSALYLCASSSGPLDEQFFGPGTRLTVL.

This clonotype was observed at least ten times. The V gene is TRBV7-8, the J gene TRBJ2-1; D remains unclear. Trimming pared 1 base from V and 11 bases from J, leaving 9 bases between. Looked up from germline, CDR1 is SGHVS and CDR2 is FQNEAQ. This CDR3 has 12 amino acids. The CDR3: CASSLEAPKQFF. Written as DNA, the CDR3 is TGTGCCAGCAGCTTAGAGGCCCCTAAGCAGTTCTTC. The full variable domain, completed using reference TRBV7-8 and TRBJ2-1, is GAGVSQSPRYKVAKRGQDVALRCDPISGHVSLFWYQQALGQGPEFLTYFQNEAQLDKSGLPSDRFFAERPEGSVSTLKIQRTQQEDSAVYLCASSLEAPKQFFGPGTRLTVL.

The gene calls are TRBV18 and TRBJ1-1; D might be TRBD1 (5 bases). Germline values: CDR1 KGHSH, CDR2 LQKENI. The length of the CDR3 is 16 residues. Trimming removed 3 bases at V and 0 bases at J, with 14 bases between. The CDR3 is CASSPRNQGLNTEAFF. The CDR3 DNA follows: TGTGCCAGCTCACCGAGAAATCAGGGATTGAACACTGAAGCTTTCTTT.

The chain uses TRBV4-1 and TRBJ2-2; D gene unclear. This CDR3 has 18 amino acids. CDR1 and CDR2 (germline): MGHRA, YSYEKL. V was trimmed by 4 bases and J by 1 base, leaving 19 bases between them. This CDR3 reads CASSLRGEISRNTGELFF. CDR3 DNA sequence: TGCGCCAGCAGCCTCCGCGGTGAGATTTCGAGGAACACCGGGGAGCTGTTTTTT.

This clonotype was recorded many times. V gene TRBV27 combines with J gene TRBJ2-7, with TRBD1 identical over 8 bases. Trimming cost V 0 bases and J 6 bases; bases outside gene matches: 10. Germline-derived CDR1 and CDR2 are MNHEY and SMNVEV (reference sequence). The CDR3 contains 16 residues. DNA for the CDR3: TGTGCCAGCAGTTTATCGGTTGGCAGGGGGCGCCCCGAGCAGTACTTC. Its translation: CASSLSVGRGRPEQYF.

The chain has TRBV14 and TRBJ2-2; TRBD1 matches 9 bases. Germline lookup yields CDR1 SGHDN and CDR2 FVKESK. The ends lost 4 bases at V and 1 base at J; junction bases unmatched: 4. This CDR3 comprises 16 residues. As DNA, the CDR3 is TGTGCCAGCAGCCTCACAGGGGGCCTGAACACCGGGGAGCTGTTTTTT. Translated, it gives CASSLTGGLNTGELFF. The full variable domain, with the rest looked up from reference TRBV14 and TRBJ2-2, is EAGVTQFPSHSVIEKGQTVTLRCDPISGHDNLYWYRRVMGKEIKFLLHFVKESKQDESGMPNNRFLAERTGGTYSTLKVQPAELEDSGVYFCASSLTGGLNTGELFFGEGSRLTVL.

There are many counts of this clonotype. V is TRBV6-1 and J is TRBJ2-1; D gene uncertain. The length of the CDR3 is 15 residues. CDR1 and CDR2 from the germline V gene are MNHNS and SASEGT. V lost 10 bases and J lost 4, with 20 bases in between. CDR3 loop: CATNNVAVWYNEQFF. For the CDR3, the DNA is TGTGCCACTAACAATGTGGCGGTCTGGTACAATGAGCAGTTCTTC.

This clonotype was counted many times. The V call is TRBV13, the J call TRBJ2-3; D gene unclear. V was trimmed by 5 bases and J by 6 bases, leaving 15 bases between them. Looked up from germline, CDR1 is PRHDT and CDR2 is FYEKMQ (reference sequence). This CDR3 has 14 residues. CDR3 coding DNA: TGTGCCAGCAGCCCCAAAGGCCCTCTGGATACGCAGTATTTT. It yields the protein CASSPKGPLDTQYF.

A few counts support this clonotype. The gene calls are TRBV14 and TRBJ2-5; D might be TRBD2 (5 bases). The CDR3 is 15 amino acids. With 3 bases removed from V and 0 bases from J, the gap between germline ends came to 11 bases. Germline V gives CDR1 SGHDN, CDR2 FVKESK. The CDR3 sequence is CASSHPGWYQETQYF. The CDR3 DNA reads TGTGCCAGCAGCCACCCGGGATGGTACCAAGAGACCCAGTACTTC.

The chain employs TRBV5-1 and TRBJ2-6; 7 bases match TRBD1. The CDR3 is made up of 18 amino acids. The V segment lost 0 bases and the J segment 0 bases; nucleotides outside the gene matches: 6. Germline V lookup: CDR1 SGHRS, CDR2 YFSETQ. The CDR3 spells CASSLVGRGYSGANVLTF. CDR3 nucleotides: TGCGCCAGCAGCTTGGTCGGCAGGGGGTACTCTGGGGCCAACGTCCTGACTTTC.

In its sample, this clonotype was seen a few times. One end of the junction does not line up with germline, which may come from a read error. The chain has TRBV6-1 and TRBJ1-1; 7 bases are a match to TRBD1. Germline CDR1 MNHNS, CDR2 SASEGT. The CDR3 loop spans 11 amino acids. For the CDR3, the DNA is TGTGCCCGCAGGGGGGGGTCGAAAGCTTTCTTT. Translated, it gives CARRGGSKAFF.

This clonotype came up many times. The chain couples TRBV28 to TRBJ1-2; D might be TRBD1 (5 bases). The CDR3 has 13 amino acids. Trimming removed 3 bases at V and 4 bases at J, with 9 bases between. Germline V gives CDR1 MDHEN, CDR2 SYDVKM. The CDR3 DNA follows: TGTGCCAGCAGTTTGCATGGGGCCTATGGCTACACCTTC. This gives the protein CASSLHGAYGYTF.

This clonotype was detected many times. The chain uses TRBV20-1 and TRBJ2-1, with TRBD2 matching 8 bases. The germline gives CDR1 DFQATT, CDR2 SNEGSKA (reference sequence). This CDR3 comprises 16 residues. V shed 0 bases, J shed 10 bases, and the junction held 14 bases outside the gene matches. CDR3 DNA: TGCAGTGCTAGAGATCCGGGGCGGGAGGCCACAAGCGAGCAGTTCTTC. The encoded protein is CSARDPGREATSEQFF.

This clonotype was observed a few times. The rearrangement joins TRBV6-1 to TRBJ2-1, with 11 bases matching TRBD2. The CDR3 runs 17 residues. The ends lost 5 bases at V and 5 bases at J; junction bases unmatched: 11. Germline values: CDR1 MNHNS, CDR2 SASEGT. This CDR3 is CASSKLAGVPLDNEQFF. The CDR3 coding sequence is TGTGCCAGCAGTAAACTAGCGGGAGTGCCCCTCGACAATGAGCAGTTCTTC.

This clonotype has more than one count but fewer than ten. The V call is TRBV3-1, the J call TRBJ2-7, with 8 positions matching TRBD1. V was clipped by 3 bases and J by 3 bases; unmatched bases: 4. Looked up from germline, CDR1 is LGHDT and CDR2 is YNNKEL (reference sequence). The CDR3 length is 14 residues. The CDR3, as DNA: TGTGCCAGCAGCCATTGGACAGGGAACTACGAGCAGTACTTC. Amino acid sequence: CASSHWTGNYEQYF.

A remark on this clonotype: Just one base apart from a much larger clone, this may be a read error. CDR3 protein: CASLSGVGPGTEAFF. In DNA, the CDR3 is TGTGCCAGCTTATCCGGCGTGGGTCCTGGCACTGAAGCTTTCTTT. V is TRBV18 and J is TRBJ1-1; D unresolved. Trimming shortened V by 7 bases and J by 4 bases, and 19 bases separated the two germline ends. The length of the CDR3 is 15 residues. Germline assignment: CDR1 KGHSH and CDR2 LQKENI.

V and J are TRBV5-1 and TRBJ2-6; 7 bases are a match to TRBD1. Germline CDR1 and CDR2: SGHRS and YFSETQ. Trimming cost V 0 bases and J 0 bases; bases outside gene matches: 3. This CDR3 has 17 amino acids. CDR3 region: CASSLERDSSGANVLTF. The CDR3, as DNA: TGCGCCAGCAGCTTGGAGAGGGACAGCTCTGGGGCCAACGTCCTGACTTTC.

This clonotype was observed a few times. A clone one base away is much larger, so this may be a read error. The V call is TRBV28, the J call TRBJ2-7, with TRBD1 identical over 9 bases. V lost 3 bases to trimming and J lost 5 bases; unmatched junction nucleotides: 5. Germline-derived CDR1 and CDR2 are MDHEN and SYDVKM. There are 14 residues in the CDR3. The chain's CDR3 is CASSLWDRDHEQYF. For the CDR3, the DNA is TGTGCCAGCAGTTTGTGGGACAGGGACCACGAGCAGTACTTC.

This clonotype came up a few times. This sequence joins TRBV19 and TRBJ2-1; no clear D gene. Germline V CDR1 and CDR2: LNHDA, SQIVND (reference sequence). This CDR3 has 15 residues. V was pared by 0 bases and J by 0 bases, with 6 bases between. This CDR3 is CASSIEATSYNEQFF. In nucleotides, the CDR3 is TGTGCCAGTAGTATAGAAGCGACCTCCTACAATGAGCAGTTCTTC.

This clonotype was counted between two and nine times. The chain uses TRBV5-1 and TRBJ2-3, with D possibly matching TRBD1 (6 bases). The germline V and J ends were trimmed by 1 base and 4 bases, with 16 bases remaining between them. Germline values: CDR1 SGHRS, CDR2 YFSETQ. The CDR3 has 16 residues. CDR3 nucleotide sequence: TGCGCCAGCAGCTTGTCATCTGACAGGCGATCAGATACGCAGTATTTT. Its protein is CASSLSSDRRSDTQYF.

The rearrangement uses TRBV2 and TRBJ1-4, with TRBD1 matching over 8 bases. Trimming removed 6 bases from V and 5 bases from J; junction bases left unmatched: 8. The germline CDR1 and CDR2 sequences are SNHLY and FYNNEI. The CDR3 length is 15 residues. This chain's CDR3 is CASRVQGVDNEKLFF. CDR3 coding DNA: TGTGCCAGCAGGGTACAGGGGGTAGACAATGAAAAACTGTTTTTT.

This clonotype occurred a few times. The J gene is TRBJ2-1, the V gene TRBV4-1, with 14 bases aligning to TRBD2. The CDR3 has 16 residues. Germline CDR1 and CDR2: MGHRA and YSYEKL. Germline trimming cut 1 base from V and 10 bases from J; bases unmatched to any gene: 6. Here the CDR3 reads CASSQGGTSGRREQFF. CDR3 nucleotides: TGCGCCAGCAGCCAAGGGGGGACTAGCGGGAGACGGGAGCAGTTCTTC.